A single sample gave rise to the 22 T cell receptor beta chains below, sequenced in a study of cytomegalovirus exposure and HLA in healthy donors. The PCR used 60 Vbeta and 13 Jbeta primers. Repertoires were generated with immunoSEQ multiplex PCR, while TCRdb's copy carries only in-frame clones and drops some. The sample shows 110,000 to 150,000 clones, about 71% of them seen only once. Material: PBMCs. These receptors all come from a woman in her sixties in good health and CMV-seropositive.

This clone appeared a single time. This chain uses TRBV28 with TRBJ1-2, with a tentative D call TRBD1 (6 bases). This CDR3 comprises 14 residues. CDR1 is MDHEN and CDR2 is SYDVKM in the germline V gene. V was shortened by 2 bases and J by 4 bases, with 11 bases between the two germline ends. CDR3 sequence reads: CASSLTGLSYGYTF. The DNA for the CDR3 is TGTGCCAGCAGTTTAACAGGGCTGAGCTATGGCTACACCTTC.

This chain connects TRBV7-9 to TRBJ2-1; 9 bases are a match to TRBD2. The CDR3 covers 16 residues. Germline V gene data show CDR1 as SEHNR and CDR2 as FQNEAQ (reference sequence). V dropped 1 base and J dropped 6; count of bases not matched to a gene: 7. The CDR3 bases are TGTGCCAGCAGCTTAGTTTTAAGACTAGCGGCCAATGAGCAGTTCTTC. Protein: CASSLVLRLAANEQFF.

J is TRBJ2-2 and V is TRBV19, with a weak D call TRBD2 (6 bases). The ends were cut back, 5 bases at V and 7 bases at J, with 14 bases in the middle. This CDR3 is built from 14 residues. CDR1 and CDR2 from the germline V gene are LNHDA and SQIVND (reference sequence). The CDR3 loop is CASSPTGTRGELFF. The DNA of the CDR3 is TGTGCCAGTAGTCCAACCGGGACTCGCGGGGAGCTGTTTTTT. Combining the CDR3 with reference TRBV19 and TRBJ2-2 gives the whole variable domain DGGITQSPKYLFRKEGQNVTLSCEQNLNHDAMYWYRQDPGQGLRLIYYSQIVNDFQKGDIAEGYSVSREKKESFPLTVTSAQKNPTAFYLCASSPTGTRGELFFGEGSRLTVL.

With respect to this clone: Other nucleotide sequences from this sample produce the same CDR3. V usage is TRBV5-1 and J usage is TRBJ1-1, with 8 nucleotides matching TRBD1. This CDR3 comprises 12 residues. Germline V CDR1 and CDR2: SGHRS, YFSETQ. The trim removed 4 bases at V and 5 bases at J, leaving 1 base unmatched. The CDR3: CASSHRGTEAFF. CDR3 nucleotides: TGCGCCAGCAGCCACAGGGGGACTGAAGCTTTCTTT.

The chain has TRBV6-1 and TRBJ2-2; D unclear. V was cut by 1 base and J by 5 bases, with 5 bases left in between. CDR1 is MNHNS and CDR2 is SASEGT in the germline V gene. The CDR3 runs to 13 residues. CDR3 amino acids: CASSEVSTGELFF. DNA for the CDR3: TGTGCCAGCAGTGAAGTTTCTACCGGGGAGCTGTTTTTT.

This clone has a count of ten or more. The chain is built from TRBV2 and TRBJ2-1; 9 nucleotides match TRBD2. V was pared by 4 bases and J by 8 bases, with 9 bases of the junction left unmatched. CDR1 and CDR2 (germline): SNHLY, FYNNEI. CDR3 length equals 15 residues. CDR3 coding DNA: TGTGCCAGCAGTGCCACCTTGGCGGGAGGGGATGAGCAGTTCTTC. Translation: CASSATLAGGDEQFF.

The chain is built from TRBV10-3 and TRBJ1-2, with TRBD1 identical over 8 bases. The CDR3 extends over 13 amino acids. Germline CDR1 and CDR2: ENHRY and SYGVKD. Trimming at V came to 7 bases and at J to 3 bases, leaving 4 bases not matched to a gene. The CDR3 loop is CAITSTGDYGYTF. In nucleotides, the CDR3 is TGTGCCATCACCTCGACAGGGGACTATGGCTACACCTTC.

For this clone: The sample holds other DNA sequences that translate to the same CDR3. The V call is TRBV18, the J call TRBJ1-1; 8 bases are shared with TRBD1. Looked up from germline, CDR1 is KGHSH and CDR2 is LQKENI. CDR3 length: 14 amino acids. Trimming cost V 2 bases and J 4 bases; bases outside gene matches: 3. The CDR3 reads CASSPGQGSTEAFF. DNA for the CDR3: TGTGCCAGCTCACCAGGACAGGGCAGCACTGAAGCTTTCTTT.

This clone was detected only a few times. The gene calls are TRBV15 and TRBJ2-7, with D perhaps TRBD2 (5 bases). The CDR3 covers 16 residues. Trimming stripped 1 base from V and 7 bases from J, with 20 bases between. Germline V gives CDR1 LNHNV, CDR2 YYDKDF (reference sequence). The CDR3: CATSRVVNREREEQYF. The CDR3 DNA is TGTGCCACCAGCAGAGTCGTGAATAGGGAGAGGGAAGAGCAGTACTTC.

The rearrangement links TRBV5-4 to TRBJ2-1, with 8 bases aligning to TRBD1. CDR1 and CDR2 (germline): SGHNT, YYREEE (reference sequence). The ends lost 6 bases at V and 7 bases at J; junction bases unmatched: 9. This CDR3 is 14 amino acids long. In DNA, the CDR3 is TGTGCCAGCAACCCGGGACAGGACATGAATGAGCAGTTCTTC. It codes for CASNPGQDMNEQFF. Together with reference TRBV5-4 and TRBJ2-1, the CDR3 gives the full variable domain: ETGVTQSPTHLIKTRGQQVTLRCSSQSGHNTVSWYQQALGQGPQFIFQYYREEENGRGNFPPRFSGLQFPNYSSELNVNALELDDSALYLCASNPGQDMNEQFFGPGTRLTVL.

The table lists this clone with a count of one. The rearrangement uses TRBV28 and TRBJ1-3; TRBD1 matches at 8 bases. Germline CDR1 and CDR2: MDHEN and SYDVKM. The CDR3 totals 13 residues. Trimming at V came to 1 base and at J to 16 bases, leaving 9 bases not matched to a gene. The CDR3 nucleotides are TGTGCCAGCAGTTTATCCGGGACAGGACCAGGCTATTTT. Translating gives CASSLSGTGPGYF. Full variable domain (missing parts from reference TRBV28 and TRBJ1-3): DVKVTQSSRYLVKRTGEKVFLECVQDMDHENMFWYRQDPGLGLRLIYFSYDVKMKEKGDIPEGYSVSREKKERFSLILESASTNQTSMYLCASSLSGTGPGYFGEGSWLTVV.

The rearrangement links TRBV29-1 to TRBJ1-1, with D unresolved. V was cut by 6 bases and J by 4 bases, with 15 bases left in between. In germline, CDR1 is SQVTM, CDR2 ANQGSEA. CDR3 length: 13 residues. The CDR3: CSVDFKTSTEAFF. The CDR3 DNA reads as TGCAGCGTGGACTTTAAAACGTCCACTGAAGCTTTCTTT.

This rearrangement joins TRBV30 to TRBJ2-1; 9 bases line up with TRBD2. Germline CDR1 and CDR2: GTSNPN and SVGIG (reference sequence). The CDR3 totals 11 residues. V gave up 4 bases and J gave up 8 bases; unmatched junction bases: 0. CDR3 sequence (DNA): TGTGCCTGGAAGCGGGAGGATGAGCAGTTCTTC. It encodes CAWKREDEQFF.

This clone has a handful of counts. V usage is TRBV7-3 and J usage is TRBJ1-6; no clear D. The CDR3 sequence is 13 residues long. CDR1 is SGHTA and CDR2 is FQGTGA in the germline V gene. V lost 5 bases to trimming and J lost 10 bases, with 12 bases between them. For the CDR3, the DNA is TGTGCCAGCAGCCCCGGTCAGGCCTCACCCCTCCACTTT. This sequence encodes CASSPGQASPLHF.

This chain connects TRBV14 to TRBJ2-1; 10 bases fit TRBD2. Germline lookup yields CDR1 SGHDN and CDR2 FVKESK. J gave up 3 bases and V 6 bases, and 8 bases lay outside the gene matches. The CDR3 contains 16 residues. CDR3 DNA: TGTGCCAGCAGTCCCTTAGCGGGAGGAATCTACAATGAGCAGTTCTTC. Translation gives CASSPLAGGIYNEQFF.

The J gene is TRBJ2-7, the V gene TRBV5-1; 14 bases agree with TRBD2. V gave up 5 bases and J gave up 11 bases; unmatched junction bases: 9. The germline CDR1 and CDR2 sequences are SGHRS and YFSETQ. The CDR3 runs to 14 residues. The chain's CDR3 is CASRDGTSGRNKYF. The CDR3 nucleotides are TGCGCCAGCAGGGACGGGACTAGCGGGAGAAATAAGTACTTC.

The chain has TRBV2 and TRBJ2-7; 8 positions match TRBD2. Germline V gene data show CDR1 as SNHLY and CDR2 as FYNNEI. The CDR3 contains 13 residues. Losses at the gene ends were 6 bases for V and 3 bases for J; bases not matched to a gene: 4. The CDR3 sequence is CASRSAGGYEQYF. DNA of the CDR3: TGTGCCAGCAGGTCGGCGGGAGGCTACGAGCAGTACTTC.

This clone has a handful of counts. The genes are TRBV4-1 and TRBJ1-5; no reliable D call. The CDR3 covers 16 residues. Trimming removed 0 bases at V and 1 base at J, with 10 bases between. CDR1 MGHRA and CDR2 YSYEKL come from the germline V gene. As DNA, the CDR3 is TGCGCCAGCAGCCAAGAAGGAACAGTGAGCAATCAGCCCCAGCATTTT. Translating gives CASSQEGTVSNQPQHF.

The chain recombines TRBV6-5 with TRBJ1-1; no clear D. Looked up from germline, CDR1 is MNHEY and CDR2 is SVGAGI. The germline V and J ends were trimmed by 3 bases and 4 bases, with 15 bases remaining between them. The CDR3 extends over 15 amino acids. The CDR3 is CASSYEPGSGTEAFF. The CDR3 coding sequence is TGTGCCAGCAGTTATGAGCCGGGGTCGGGCACTGAAGCTTTCTTT.

The chain carries TRBV7-2 and TRBJ1-1; 10 bases map to TRBD1. Germline CDR1 is SGHTA and CDR2 is FQGNSA. The CDR3 extends over 14 amino acids. J gave up 4 bases and V 4 bases, and 3 bases lay outside the gene matches. The CDR3 here is CASSSDRGGTEAFF. CDR3 nucleotides: TGTGCCAGCAGCTCGGACAGGGGGGGCACTGAAGCTTTCTTT.

A few counts support this clone. The chain is built from TRBV4-1 and TRBJ1-2; the D is unclear. Trimming took off 0 bases at V and 8 bases at J, with 10 bases between the two ends. Germline V gene data show CDR1 as MGHRA and CDR2 as YSYEKL. This CDR3 comprises 13 residues. The chain's CDR3 is CASSQELIRGYTF. In DNA, the CDR3 is TGCGCCAGCAGCCAAGAACTCATACGCGGCTACACCTTC.

CDR3 region: CASSVDSGNYEQYF. CDR3 DNA: TGTGCCAGCAGCGTAGATAGCGGGAATTACGAGCAGTACTTC. The rearrangement uses TRBV9 and TRBJ2-7; 8 bases line up with TRBD2. Germline lookup yields CDR1 SGDLS and CDR2 YYNGEE. The CDR3 totals 14 residues. V lost 0 bases, J lost 4 bases, and 3 bases stayed unmatched.